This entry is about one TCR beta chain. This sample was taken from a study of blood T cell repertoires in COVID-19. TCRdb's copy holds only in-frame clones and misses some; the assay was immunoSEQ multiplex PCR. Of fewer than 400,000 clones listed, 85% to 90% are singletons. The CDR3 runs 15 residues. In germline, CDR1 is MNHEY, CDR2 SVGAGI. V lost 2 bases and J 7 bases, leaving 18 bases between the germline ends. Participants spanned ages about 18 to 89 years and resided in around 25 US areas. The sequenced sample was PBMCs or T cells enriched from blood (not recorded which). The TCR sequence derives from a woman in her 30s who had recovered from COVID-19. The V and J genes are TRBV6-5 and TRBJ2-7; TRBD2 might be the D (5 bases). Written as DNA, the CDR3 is TGTGCCAGCAGTTACGACGTAGCTCAAGGAGGAGAGCAGTACTTC. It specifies CASSYDVAQGGEQYF.